The present T cell receptor (beta chain) was sequenced within a study of cytomegalovirus exposure and HLA in healthy donors. Notes on the study in general: V- and J-gene trimming of TCR beta was linked (in a later analysis) to a missense DCLRE1C variant. Reports state that TCR beta sequences accurately predicted most subjects' HLA-A and HLA-B alleles.

Healthy bone marrow donors made up the donor group. This CDR3 has 12 residues. CDR1 is LGHNA, CDR2 YNFKEQ, per germline. The V end lost 7 bases, the J end lost 0 bases, and 5 bases lay between the germline ends. To note about this clone: Its antigen remains unknown.

It was with 60 Vbeta and 13 Jbeta primers that the PCR ran. Sequencing used immunoSEQ multiplex PCR; TCRdb keeps in-frame clones, though not all of them. This sample has around 130,000 clones, with around 77% found just once. The specimen sequenced was PBMCs. The TCR sequence derives from a woman in her fifties or sixties in good health and CMV-seronegative. The chain joins TRBV4-2 to TRBJ2-3, with D hard to call. For the CDR3, the DNA is TGTGCCAGCACAACTAGCACAGATACGCAGTATTTT. Its protein product is CASTTSTDTQYF.